Each of the 30 T cell receptor beta chains below was sequenced from the same sample in a study of T-cell memory formation after mild COVID-19. In TCRdb, the 5' RACE reads were re-called with MiXCR into one record per CDR3 protein. Here the sample spans 580,000 or so distinct CDR3 sequences, 15% to 20% being singletons. The source material was PBMCs or a T cell subset sorted from them (not recorded which). The source is an adult woman who had mild COVID-19 (a few samples of this study predate the infection). Cell type and time point are not known.

About this clonotype: An end of the junction does not agree with germline; a read error may underlie this. V usage is TRBV7-2 and J usage is TRBJ2-1, with D possibly matching TRBD1 (7 bases). From germline, CDR1 is SGHTA and CDR2 FQGNSA. This CDR3 has 16 residues. CDR3 sequence reads: CASSGGGVSSYNEQFF. The CDR3 DNA reads as TGTGCCAGCAGCGGAGGGGGCGTTAGCTCCTACAATGAGCAGTTTTTC.

In this sample, this clonotype turned up a few times. The CDR3 sequence: CASSFNWVVTSVYEQYF. CDR3 bases: TGTGCCAGCAGCTTTAATTGGGTGGTTACGAGCGTGTACGAGCAGTACTTC. The chain recombines TRBV7-2 with TRBJ2-7; D gene ambiguous. CDR3 length equals 17 residues. Trimming took off 3 bases at V and 4 bases at J, with 22 bases between the two ends. Germline V CDR1 and CDR2: SGHTA, FQGNSA.

This sequence joins TRBV7-9 and TRBJ2-2, with no clear D. Trimming took 0 bases from V and 5 from J, leaving 7 bases between them. CDR1 is SEHNR, CDR2 FQNEAQ, per germline (reference sequence). This CDR3 spans 14 amino acids. CDR3 coding DNA: TGTGCCAGCAGCTTAGCGGTCGGGACCGGGGAGCTGTTTTTT. Its protein product is CASSLAVGTGELFF.

The count of this clonotype is one. This chain uses TRBV24-1 with TRBJ1-2; possible D gene TRBD1, 5 bases. Trimming stripped 6 bases from V and 3 bases from J, with 19 bases between. The CDR3 has 16 residues. The germline V gene has CDR1 KGHDR and CDR2 SFDVKD. In DNA, the CDR3 is TGTGCCACCAGTTACCCGATTACAGGTCCTGACTATGGCTACACCTTC. Its protein is CATSYPITGPDYGYTF.

This chain joins TRBV12-3 or TRBV12-4 and TRBJ2-1; D unclear. Trimming shortened V by 3 bases and J by 0 bases, and 9 bases separated the two germline ends. CDR3 size: 15 residues. The CDR3, as DNA: TGTGCCAGCAGTTTTAGTCCGGGCTCCTACAATGAGCAGTTCTTC. It yields the protein CASSFSPGSYNEQFF.

This clonotype has only a few counts. The rearrangement links TRBV7-9 to TRBJ1-6; D is ambiguous. CDR1 and CDR2 (germline): SEHNR, FQNEAQ (reference sequence). The CDR3 has 14 amino acids. With 8 bases removed from V and 9 bases from J, the gap between germline ends came to 17 bases. CDR3 DNA: TGTGCCAGCGGGAAAGACGGCGGAAGTTCACCCCTCCACTTT. The encoded protein is CASGKDGGSSPLHF.

This clonotype was counted a few times. V and J are TRBV12-3 or TRBV12-4 and TRBJ1-2; TRBD1 aligns across 7 bases. J gave up 8 bases and V 2 bases, and 5 bases lay outside the gene matches. The CDR3 has 13 amino acids. This chain's CDR3 is CASSLPTGSGYTF. The CDR3 bases are TGTGCCAGCAGTTTACCGACAGGGAGCGGCTACACCTTC.

The chain couples TRBV15 to TRBJ2-7, with TRBD1 as a possible D gene (6 bases). This CDR3 is 15 amino acids long. From germline, CDR1 is LNHNV and CDR2 YYDKDF (reference sequence). V was cut by 0 bases and J by 3 bases, with 12 bases left in between. The CDR3 loop is CATSRDAGDNYEQYF. The CDR3 DNA reads as TGTGCCACCAGCAGAGATGCAGGGGATAACTACGAGCAGTACTTC.

The genes are TRBV5-5 and TRBJ1-6, with a tentative D call TRBD1 (6 bases). Per germline, CDR1 SGHKS and CDR2 YYEKEE (reference sequence). The V and J ends lost 4 bases and 6 bases respectively, with 11 bases between them. There are 14 residues in the CDR3. The CDR3 is CASSPVRGNSPLHF. The CDR3 region has the DNA TGTGCCAGCAGCCCTGTCAGGGGTAATTCACCCCTCCACTTT.

This clonotype occurred many times. The chain is built from TRBV20-1 and TRBJ1-1; D uncertain. V was pared by 0 bases and J by 3 bases, with 17 bases between. The CDR3 covers 16 residues. Germline values: CDR1 DFQATT, CDR2 SNEGSKA (reference sequence). CDR3 bases: TGCAGTGCTAGAGATCACCTTATGGGGATGGACACTGAAGCTTTCTTT. This translates into CSARDHLMGMDTEAFF.

This clonotype showed up just a few times. The chain links TRBV6-5 to TRBJ2-1; a possible D gene is TRBD2 (6 bases). The V gene lost 1 base and the J gene lost 0 bases, with 10 bases spanning the gap. CDR1 and CDR2 (germline): MNHEY, SVGAGI. The CDR3 runs to 16 residues. CDR3 protein: CASSYWDWSSYNEQFF. The CDR3 DNA follows: TGTGCCAGCAGTTACTGGGACTGGAGCTCCTACAATGAGCAGTTCTTC.

A few counts support this clonotype. This rearrangement joins TRBV5-1 to TRBJ2-1; D is undetermined. Trimming cost V 0 bases and J 5 bases, with 12 bases left between them. This CDR3 region has 15 residues. Germline values: CDR1 SGHRS, CDR2 YFSETQ. CDR3 region: CASSLETPEDNEQFF. CDR3 DNA sequence: TGCGCCAGCAGCTTGGAAACCCCCGAGGACAATGAGCAGTTCTTC. The whole variable domain, remainder taken from reference TRBV5-1 and TRBJ2-1, is KAGVTQTPRYLIKTRGQQVTLSCSPISGHRSVSWYQQTPGQGLQFLFEYFSETQRNKGNFPGRFSGRQFSNSRSEMNVSTLELGDSALYLCASSLETPEDNEQFFGPGTRLTVL.

This clonotype showed up just once. A much larger clone is a single base away; this may be a read error. The V gene is TRBV5-5, the J gene TRBJ2-1; D possibly corresponds to TRBD2 (6 bases). The germline V gene encodes CDR1 SGHKS and CDR2 YYEKEE (reference sequence). V shed 3 bases and J shed 5 bases, with 15 bases lying between them. This CDR3 contains 15 residues. This CDR3 is CASSWGAGPDNEQFF. The CDR3 DNA reads TGTGCCAGCAGCTGGGGAGCGGGCCCAGACAATGAGCAGTTCTTC.

This clonotype was seen a few times. The chain couples TRBV10-3 to TRBJ2-5; tentatively, D is TRBD1 (6 bases). The CDR3 runs to 14 residues. Germline CDR1 and CDR2: ENHRY and SYGVKD. With 4 bases removed from V and 4 bases from J, the gap between germline ends came to 13 bases. The CDR3 sequence is CAISGGQSRETQYF. CDR3 DNA: TGTGCCATCAGTGGGGGACAATCGCGAGAGACCCAGTACTTC.

The chain has TRBV6-2 or TRBV6-3 and TRBJ2-7; TRBD1 might be the D (6 bases). The CDR3 runs to 13 residues. Germline CDR1 and CDR2: MNHEY and SVGEGT. Between the trimmed V and J ends, which lost 3 bases and 2 bases, there was a span of 8 bases. DNA for the CDR3: TGTGCCAGCAGTTATACAGGGCCCTACGAGCAGTACTTC. Amino acid sequence: CASSYTGPYEQYF.

This clonotype was detected only a few times. This chain joins TRBV5-1 and TRBJ2-1; no firm D call. Germline CDR1 is SGHRS and CDR2 is YFSETQ. The V gene lost 0 bases and the J gene lost 8 bases, with 6 bases spanning the gap. This CDR3 contains 12 residues. The CDR3 protein is CASSLAIHEQFF. The DNA of the CDR3 is TGCGCCAGCAGCTTGGCTATCCATGAGCAGTTCTTC.

There are many counts of this clonotype. CDR3 nucleotide sequence: TGTGCCACCAGTGATGGATCGACTAGCGGGATCGGAGAGCAGTACTTC. Protein sequence: CATSDGSTSGIGEQYF. The chain links TRBV24-1 to TRBJ2-7; 11 nucleotides match TRBD2. J gave up 7 bases and V 3 bases, and 10 bases lay outside the gene matches. Germline V gene sequence: CDR1 KGHDR, CDR2 SFDVKD. CDR3 length: 16 amino acids.

V and J are TRBV5-4 and TRBJ2-3, with 10 bases identical to TRBD1. CDR1 is SGHNT, CDR2 YYREEE, per germline (reference sequence). This CDR3 has 15 amino acids. V lost 4 bases and J lost 4; bases outside the gene matches: 6. The CDR3 region is CASSPTTGGADTQYF. As DNA, the CDR3 is TGTGCCAGCAGCCCCACGACAGGGGGCGCAGATACGCAGTATTTT.

The gene calls are TRBV7-6 and TRBJ2-7; 8 bases are a match to TRBD1. CDR1 SGHVS and CDR2 FNYEAQ come from the germline V gene. The CDR3 length is 13 residues. J lost 2 bases, V lost 6 bases, and 3 bases had no gene match. CDR3 coding DNA: TGTGCCAGCAGTCACAGGGGGGCCTACGAGCAGTACTTC. Translating gives CASSHRGAYEQYF.

This clonotype was counted a few times. The genes are TRBV10-3 and TRBJ2-5, with 9 bases identical to TRBD1. Looked up from germline, CDR1 is ENHRY and CDR2 is SYGVKD. CDR3 length: 13 amino acids. The junction had 0 bases not matched to a gene; V was cut back by 4 bases and J by 3 bases. The CDR3 region has the DNA TGTGCCATCAGTGGGACAGGGGAAGAGACCCAGTACTTC. Protein sequence: CAISGTGEETQYF.

In this sample, this clonotype turned up a few times. V is TRBV4-2 and J is TRBJ1-1; possibly TRBD1 for D (5 bases). V was cut by 5 bases and J by 6 bases, with 16 bases left in between. CDR1 is LGHNA and CDR2 is YNFKEQ in the germline V gene. CDR3 length: 14 amino acids. CDR3 sequence (DNA): TGTGCCAGCAGCTTGCAGGGAGGAAGGGCTGAAGCTTTCTTT. Its protein is CASSLQGGRAEAFF.

This clonotype was seen more than once but under ten times. The rearrangement uses TRBV7-8 and TRBJ2-1, with D possibly being TRBD1 (6 bases). V was shortened by 5 bases and J by 1 base, with 9 bases between the two germline ends. The CDR3 consists of 14 residues. From germline, CDR1 is SGHVS and CDR2 FQNEAQ. In nucleotides, the CDR3 is TGTGCCAGCAGCGGCAGGGGATCCTACAATGAGCAGTTCTTC. Protein sequence: CASSGRGSYNEQFF.

The chain has TRBV12-3 or TRBV12-4 and TRBJ2-2; 7 bases match TRBD1. This CDR3 is 15 amino acids long. V lost 6 bases to trimming and J lost 0 bases; unmatched junction nucleotides: 4. CDR3 residues: CASRSGTANTGELFF. The CDR3, as DNA: TGTGCCAGCAGGTCCGGGACAGCGAACACCGGGGAGCTGTTTTTT.

The CDR3 DNA is TGTGCCTGGACAGCCGAAATTTACACAGATACGCAGTATTTT. This sequence encodes CAWTAEIYTDTQYF. The chain carries TRBV30 and TRBJ2-3; no definite D call. Germline V gene sequence: CDR1 GTSNPN, CDR2 SVGIG (reference sequence). The CDR3 is 14 residues long. V lost 4 bases to trimming and J lost 2 bases, with 13 bases between them.

The chain has TRBV24-1 and TRBJ2-1, with 9 bases fitting TRBD2. With V trimmed by 3 bases and J by 7 bases, 15 bases remained unmatched. Germline loops: CDR1 KGHDR, CDR2 SFDVKD. This CDR3 has 18 amino acids. The chain's CDR3 is CATSDARGGGRAVNEQFF. The CDR3 nucleotides are TGTGCCACCAGTGATGCGAGAGGGGGCGGGAGGGCAGTGAATGAGCAGTTCTTC.

Turning to this clonotype: This clone may be a read error of a much larger clone one base away. The gene calls are TRBV7-6 and TRBJ1-1; D possibly corresponds to TRBD1 (6 bases). The CDR3 extends over 13 amino acids. Germline V lookup: CDR1 SGHVS, CDR2 FNYEAQ. The CDR3 reads CASRLVGGTEAFF. The CDR3 region has the DNA TGTGCCAGCAGGTTAGTAGGGGGCACTGAAGCTTTCTTT. Based on the CDR3 plus reference TRBV7-6 and TRBJ1-1, the full variable domain is GAGVSQSPRYKVTKRGQDVALRCDPISGHVSLYWYRQALGQGPEFLTYFNYEAQQDKSGLPNDRFSAERPEGSISTLTIQRTEQRDSAMYRCASRLVGGTEAFFGQGTRLTVV.

This clonotype was detected only once. The chain uses TRBV30 and TRBJ1-3; no clear D gene. Trimming cost V 2 bases and J 0 bases, with 8 bases left between them. Germline V gene sequence: CDR1 GTSNPN, CDR2 SVGIG (reference sequence). The CDR3 is made up of 14 amino acids. CDR3 amino acids: CAWSSFSSGNTIYF. DNA of the CDR3: TGTGCCTGGAGTAGTTTCAGCTCTGGAAACACCATATATTTT.

The CDR3 nucleotides read TGTGCCAGCAGTTACGTAGGCCTAAGTTCCTACAATGAGCAGTTCTTC. It encodes CASSYVGLSSYNEQFF. The genes are TRBV6-5 and TRBJ2-1; the D is unclear. Between the trimmed V and J ends, which lost 2 bases and 1 base, there was a span of 12 bases. The CDR3 is made up of 16 amino acids. Germline assignment: CDR1 MNHEY and CDR2 SVGAGI.

The chain couples TRBV6-6 to TRBJ1-5; possible D gene TRBD1, 5 bases. The CDR3 is 15 residues long. Germline CDR1 MNHNY, CDR2 SVGAGI (reference sequence). Trimming pared 0 bases from V and 3 bases from J, leaving 9 bases between. In DNA form, the CDR3 reads TGTGCCAGCAGTTACTCGGCAGGGATCAATCAGCCCCAGCATTTT. Amino acids: CASSYSAGINQPQHF.

The chain recombines TRBV12-3 or TRBV12-4 with TRBJ1-2; no clear D. V gave up 1 base and J gave up 0 bases, with 9 bases separating them. This CDR3 is 15 amino acids long. The CDR3 here is CASSLERPTNYGYTF. The CDR3, as DNA: TGTGCCAGCAGTTTAGAAAGGCCTACTAACTATGGCTACACCTTC.